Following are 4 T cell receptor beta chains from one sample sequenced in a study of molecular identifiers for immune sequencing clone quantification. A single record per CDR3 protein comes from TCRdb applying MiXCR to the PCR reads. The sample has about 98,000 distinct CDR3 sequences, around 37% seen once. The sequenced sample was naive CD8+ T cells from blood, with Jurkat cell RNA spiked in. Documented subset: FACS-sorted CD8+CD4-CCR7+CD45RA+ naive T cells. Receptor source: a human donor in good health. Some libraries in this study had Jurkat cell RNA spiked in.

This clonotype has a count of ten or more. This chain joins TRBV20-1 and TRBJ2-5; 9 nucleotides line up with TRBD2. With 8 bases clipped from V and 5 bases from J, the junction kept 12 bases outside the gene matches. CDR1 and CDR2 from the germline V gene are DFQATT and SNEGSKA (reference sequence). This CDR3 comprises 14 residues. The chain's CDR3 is CSPYDSGGGETQYF. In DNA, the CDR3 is TGCAGTCCCTATGATAGCGGGGGCGGGGAGACCCAGTACTTC.

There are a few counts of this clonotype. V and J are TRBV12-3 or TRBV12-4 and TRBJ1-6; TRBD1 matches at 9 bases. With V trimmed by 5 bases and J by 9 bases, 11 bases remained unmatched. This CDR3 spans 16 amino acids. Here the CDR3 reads CASSDTGGLLVSPLHF. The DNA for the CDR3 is TGTGCCAGCAGTGATACAGGGGGCCTTTTGGTTTCACCCCTCCACTTT.

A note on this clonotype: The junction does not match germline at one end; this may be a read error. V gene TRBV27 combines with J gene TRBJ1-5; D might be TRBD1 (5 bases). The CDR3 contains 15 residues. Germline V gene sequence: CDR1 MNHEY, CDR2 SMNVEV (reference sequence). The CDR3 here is CASSFRQTPPQPQQF. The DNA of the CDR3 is TGTGCCAGCAGTTTCAGACAGACTCCACCCCAGCCCCAGCAATTT.

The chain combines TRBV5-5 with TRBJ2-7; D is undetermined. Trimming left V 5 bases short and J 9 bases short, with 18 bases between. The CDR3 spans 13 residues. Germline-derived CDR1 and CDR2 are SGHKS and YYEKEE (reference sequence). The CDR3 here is CASRYRTGDGQYF. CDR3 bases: TGTGCCAGCAGATATAGGACGGGTGATGGGCAGTACTTC.